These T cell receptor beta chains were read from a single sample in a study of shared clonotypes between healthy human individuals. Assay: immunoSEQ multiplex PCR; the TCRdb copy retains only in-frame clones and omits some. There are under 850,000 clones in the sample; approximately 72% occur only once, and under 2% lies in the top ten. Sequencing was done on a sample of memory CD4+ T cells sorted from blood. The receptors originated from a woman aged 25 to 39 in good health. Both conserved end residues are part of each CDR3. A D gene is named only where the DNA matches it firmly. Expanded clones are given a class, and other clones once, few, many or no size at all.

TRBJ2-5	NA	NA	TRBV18	TGTGCCAGCTCACCACGACTAGGGGACGCCGCCGAGACCCAGTACTTC	CASSPRLGDAAETQYF
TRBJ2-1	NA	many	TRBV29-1	TGCAGCGTTGAGGGTTGGGGTGATGAGCAGTTCTTC	CSVEGWGDEQFF
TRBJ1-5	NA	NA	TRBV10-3	TGTGCCATCGGTCCTAGGGCCGATCAGCCCCAGCATTTT	CAIGPRADQPQHF
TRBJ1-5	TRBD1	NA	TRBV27	TGTGCCAGCAGATCGACAGGGGACAATCAGCCCCAGCATTTT	CASRSTGDNQPQHF
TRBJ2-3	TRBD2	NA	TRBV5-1	TGCGCCAGCAGCCCTGGGTCCCTAGCGGGAGTCAAATCAGATACGCAGTATTTT	CASSPGSLAGVKSDTQYF
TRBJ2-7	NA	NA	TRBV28	TGTGCCAGCAGTGTCGGCTCCTACGAGCAGTACTTC	CASSVGSYEQYF
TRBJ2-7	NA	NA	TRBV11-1	TGTGCCAGCAGCTTTAGAGGGGCCTACGAGCAGTACTTC	CASSFRGAYEQYF
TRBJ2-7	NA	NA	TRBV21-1	TGTGCCAGCAGCAAAGAAACGAGCCCCTACGAGCAGTACTTC	CASSKETSPYEQYF
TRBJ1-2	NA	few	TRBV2	TGTGCCAGCAACCGACAGGAGCTTCTAAGGGATGGCTACACCTTC	CASNRQELLRDGYTF
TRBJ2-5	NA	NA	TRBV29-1	TGCAGCGCCGGGTCCCAAGAGACCCAGTACTTC	CSAGSQETQYF
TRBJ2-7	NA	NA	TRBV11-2	TGTGCCAGCAGCTTAGCGGGAGTTACCAGCGAGCAGTACTTC	CASSLAGVTSEQYF
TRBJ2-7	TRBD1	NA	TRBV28	TGTGCCAGCAGGCCTCCCGGGACAGTCCCCTACGAGCAGTACTTC	CASRPPGTVPYEQYF
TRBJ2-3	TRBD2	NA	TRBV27	TGTGCCAGCAGATCCGGGACTAGCGGGAGAATGAAAGATACGCAGTATTTT	CASRSGTSGRMKDTQYF
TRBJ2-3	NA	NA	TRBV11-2	TGTGCCAGCAGCTTAGATTACTTGCCCACAGATACGCAGTATTTT	CASSLDYLPTDTQYF
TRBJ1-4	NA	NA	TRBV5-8	TGTGCCAGCAGCTTGGCGGGGCGGCTCCATGAAAAACTGTTTTTT	CASSLAGRLHEKLFF
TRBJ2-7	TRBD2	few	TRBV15	TGTGCCACCAGCAGAGAGGTAGGACTAGCATCCCACGAGCAGTACTTC	CATSREVGLASHEQYF
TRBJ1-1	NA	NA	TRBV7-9	TGTGCCAGCAGCCCGGTGAACACTGAAGCTTTCTTT	CASSPVNTEAFF
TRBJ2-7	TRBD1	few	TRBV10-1	TGCGCCAGCAGTGAAGGACAGGCCTACGAGCAGTACTTC	CASSEGQAYEQYF
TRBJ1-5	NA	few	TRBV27	TGTGCCAGCAGTTCCAGGGCTGGCAATCAGCCCCAGCATTTT	CASSSRAGNQPQHF
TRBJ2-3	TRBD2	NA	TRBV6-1	TGTGCCAGCAGATCAGGACTAGCGGGAACAGATACGCAGTATTTT	CASRSGLAGTDTQYF
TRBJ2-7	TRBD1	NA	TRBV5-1	TGCGCCAGCAGCGGCGGACAGGGGATCTACGAGCAGTACTTC	CASSGGQGIYEQYF
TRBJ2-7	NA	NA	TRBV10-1	TGCGCCAGCAGTGGTCAGCGAAACTTGAGGGAGCAGTACTTC	CASSGQRNLREQYF
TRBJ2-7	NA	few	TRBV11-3	TGTGCCAGCAGTTTGAATGGCGGCTACGAGCAGTACTTC	CASSLNGGYEQYF
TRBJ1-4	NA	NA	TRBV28	TGTGCCAGCAGTTTTCACACGACTGGCGAAAAACTGTTTTTT	CASSFHTTGEKLFF
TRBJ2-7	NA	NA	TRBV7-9	TGTGCCAGCAGCTTATCTAAGTACCAGGGCCGCTCCGCCGGCTACGAGCAGTACTTC	CASSLSKYQGRSAGYEQYF
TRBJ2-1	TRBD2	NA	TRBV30	TGTGCCTGGTCTGGTCGGGCTAGCGGGAGAGGTAGCTCCTACAATGAGCAGTTCTTC	CAWSGRASGRGSSYNEQFF
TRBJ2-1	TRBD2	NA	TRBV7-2	TGTGCCAGCAGCTTAGCCATATTTGCAACTAGCGGGAGGGCCCTTTACAATGAGCAGTTCTTC	CASSLAIFATSGRALYNEQFF
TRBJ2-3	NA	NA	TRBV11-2	TGTGCCAGCAGCTTAAAGGGAGGATCAGATACGCAGTATTTT	CASSLKGGSDTQYF
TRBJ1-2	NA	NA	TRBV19	TGTGCCAGTAGTATAAAGGGGACCGGCTACACCTTC	CASSIKGTGYTF
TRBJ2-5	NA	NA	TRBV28	TGTGCCAGCAGTTTACCTCAGGTCCAAGAGACCCAGTACTTC	CASSLPQVQETQYF
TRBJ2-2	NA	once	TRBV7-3	TGTGCCAGCAGCTTACAACCTAGCGAGAACACCGGGGAGCTGTTTTTT	CASSLQPSENTGELFF
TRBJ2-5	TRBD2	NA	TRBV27	TGTGCCAGCAGTTCTAAAGCGGGAGTGGCCCAGTACTTC	CASSSKAGVAQYF
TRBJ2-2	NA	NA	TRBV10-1	TGCGCCAGCAGTATAAAGTGGATTAACACCGGGGAGCTGTTTTTT	CASSIKWINTGELFF
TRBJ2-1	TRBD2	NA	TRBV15	TGTGCCACCAGCAGAGGCGGGAGGGCTTACAATGAGCAGTTCTTC	CATSRGGRAYNEQFF
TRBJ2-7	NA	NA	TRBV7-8	TGTGCCAGCAGCTCGACGCGAAACAGCCTGGGAGAGCAGTACTTC	CASSSTRNSLGEQYF
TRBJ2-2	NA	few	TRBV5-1	TGCGCCAGCAGCTTGGCTTCGGGGGGCCTCGGGGAGCTGTTTTTT	CASSLASGGLGELFF
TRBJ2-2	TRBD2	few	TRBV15	TGTGCCACCAGCAGAGAGGGAAGCGGGAGGGGGTCCGGGGAGCTGTTTTTT	CATSREGSGRGSGELFF
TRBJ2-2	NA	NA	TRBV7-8	TGTGCCAGCAGATTGGGGCGTAACACCGGGGAGCTGTTTTTT	CASRLGRNTGELFF
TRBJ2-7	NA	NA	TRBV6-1	TGTGCCTGTCACGAGGGGGGCTACGAGCAGTACTTC	CACHEGGYEQYF
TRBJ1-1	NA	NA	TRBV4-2	TGTGCCAGCAGCCAAGAGGCCAGGGTCCGGACTGAAGCTTTCTTT	CASSQEARVRTEAFF
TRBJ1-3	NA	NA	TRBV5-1	TGCGCCAGCAGCCTGGACAGCGACTCTGGAAACACCATATATTTT	CASSLDSDSGNTIYF
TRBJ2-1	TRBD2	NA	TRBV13	TGTGCCAGCAGCTTATCTCCGGCTAGCGGGGGGTACAATGAGCAGTTCTTC	CASSLSPASGGYNEQFF